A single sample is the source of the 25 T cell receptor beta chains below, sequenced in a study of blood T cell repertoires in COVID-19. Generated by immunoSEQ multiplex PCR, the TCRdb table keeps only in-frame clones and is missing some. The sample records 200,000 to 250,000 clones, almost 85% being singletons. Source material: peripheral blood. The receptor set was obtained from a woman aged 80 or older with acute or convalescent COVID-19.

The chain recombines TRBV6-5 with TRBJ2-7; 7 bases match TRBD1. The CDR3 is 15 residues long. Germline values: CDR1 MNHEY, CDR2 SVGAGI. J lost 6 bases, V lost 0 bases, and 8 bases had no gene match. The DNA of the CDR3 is TGTGCCAGCAGTTACTCAGTACAGGGGTTGGCCGAGCAGTACTTC. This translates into CASSYSVQGLAEQYF.

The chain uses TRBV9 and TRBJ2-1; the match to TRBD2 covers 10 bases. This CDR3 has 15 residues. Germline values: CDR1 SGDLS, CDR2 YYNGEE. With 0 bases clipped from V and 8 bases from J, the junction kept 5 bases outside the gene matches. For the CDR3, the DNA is TGTGCCAGCAGCGTAGGAGCGGGGGGGCCGGATGAGCAGTTCTTC. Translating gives CASSVGAGGPDEQFF.

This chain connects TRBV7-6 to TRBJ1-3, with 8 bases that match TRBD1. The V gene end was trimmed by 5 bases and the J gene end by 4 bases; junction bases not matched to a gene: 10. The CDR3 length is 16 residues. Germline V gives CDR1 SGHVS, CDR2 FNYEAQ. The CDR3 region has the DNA TGTGCCAGCAGCGTCAGATCAGGGGGCCGAGGAAACACCATATATTTT. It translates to CASSVRSGGRGNTIYF.

The CDR3 reads CASSLRDFPSGRAGEQFF. The CDR3 bases are TGTGCCAGCAGCTTACGTGACTTCCCCAGCGGGAGGGCCGGTGAGCAGTTCTTC. The rearrangement links TRBV7-2 to TRBJ2-1; 10 bases match TRBD2. The V segment lost 2 bases and the J segment 9 bases; nucleotides outside the gene matches: 16. CDR1 and CDR2 from the germline V gene are SGHTA and FQGNSA. The CDR3 length is 18 residues.

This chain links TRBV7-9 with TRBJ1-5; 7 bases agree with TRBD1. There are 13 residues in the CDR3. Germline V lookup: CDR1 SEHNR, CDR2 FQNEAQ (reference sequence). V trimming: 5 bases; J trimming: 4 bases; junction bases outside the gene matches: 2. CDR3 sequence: CASSTTGNQPQHF. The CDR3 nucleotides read TGTGCCAGCAGCACGACAGGGAATCAGCCCCAGCATTTT.

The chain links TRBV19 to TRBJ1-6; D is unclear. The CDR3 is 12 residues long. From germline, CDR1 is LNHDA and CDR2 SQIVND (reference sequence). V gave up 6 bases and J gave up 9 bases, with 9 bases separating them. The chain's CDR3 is CASSLVGSPLHF. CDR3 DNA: TGTGCCAGTAGCCTTGTCGGTTCACCCCTCCACTTT.

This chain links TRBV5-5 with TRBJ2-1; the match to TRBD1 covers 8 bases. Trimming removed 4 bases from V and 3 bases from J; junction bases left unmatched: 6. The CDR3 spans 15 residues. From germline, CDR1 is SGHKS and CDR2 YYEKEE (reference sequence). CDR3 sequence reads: CASSLGTGLYNEQFF. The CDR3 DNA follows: TGTGCCAGCAGCCTAGGGACAGGCCTCTACAATGAGCAGTTCTTC.

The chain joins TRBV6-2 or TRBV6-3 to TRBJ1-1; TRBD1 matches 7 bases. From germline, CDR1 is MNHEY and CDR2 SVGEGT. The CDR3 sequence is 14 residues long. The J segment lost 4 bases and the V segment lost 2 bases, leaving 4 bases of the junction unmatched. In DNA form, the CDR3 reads TGTGCCAGCAGTTACCCGGGGACAGTCACTGAAGCTTTCTTT. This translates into CASSYPGTVTEAFF.

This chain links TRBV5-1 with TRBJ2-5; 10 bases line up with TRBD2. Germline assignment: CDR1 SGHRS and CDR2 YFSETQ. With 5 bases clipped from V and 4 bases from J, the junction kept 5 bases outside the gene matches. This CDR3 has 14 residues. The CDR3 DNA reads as TGCGCCAGCAGTTTAGCGGGGGGTGGAGAGACCCAGTACTTC. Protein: CASSLAGGGETQYF.

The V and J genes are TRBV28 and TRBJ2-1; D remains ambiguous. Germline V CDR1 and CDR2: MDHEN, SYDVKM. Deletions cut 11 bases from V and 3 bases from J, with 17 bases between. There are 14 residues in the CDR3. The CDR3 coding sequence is TGTGCCGTGATAGCCGATTTAATCTACAATGAGCAGTTCTTC. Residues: CAVIADLIYNEQFF.

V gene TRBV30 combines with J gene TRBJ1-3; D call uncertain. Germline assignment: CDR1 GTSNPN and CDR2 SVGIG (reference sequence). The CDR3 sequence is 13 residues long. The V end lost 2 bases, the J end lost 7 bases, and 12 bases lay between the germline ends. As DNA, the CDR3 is TGTGCCTGGAGTCCCCCGGGGAGGAACACCATATATTTT. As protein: CAWSPPGRNTIYF.

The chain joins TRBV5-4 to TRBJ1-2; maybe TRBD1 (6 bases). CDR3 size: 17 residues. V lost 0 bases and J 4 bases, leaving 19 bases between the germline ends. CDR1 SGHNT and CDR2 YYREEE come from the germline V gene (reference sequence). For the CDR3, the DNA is TGTGCCAGCAGCTTGGGGTCTAGGGGGTTATTAGGCTATGGCTACACCTTC. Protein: CASSLGSRGLLGYGYTF.

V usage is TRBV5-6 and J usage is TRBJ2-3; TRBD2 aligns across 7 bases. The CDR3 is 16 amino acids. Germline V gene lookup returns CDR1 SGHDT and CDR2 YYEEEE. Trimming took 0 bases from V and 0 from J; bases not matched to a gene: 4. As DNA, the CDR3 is TGTGCCAGCAGCTTGGTCGGGAGGACTAGCACAGATACGCAGTATTTT. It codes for CASSLVGRTSTDTQYF.

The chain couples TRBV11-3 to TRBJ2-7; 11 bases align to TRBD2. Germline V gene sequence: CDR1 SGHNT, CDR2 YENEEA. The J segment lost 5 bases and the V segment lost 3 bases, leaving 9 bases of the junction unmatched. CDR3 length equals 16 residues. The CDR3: CASSLNSGGAANEQYF. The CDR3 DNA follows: TGTGCCAGCAGCTTGAATAGCGGGGGGGCCGCCAACGAGCAGTACTTC.

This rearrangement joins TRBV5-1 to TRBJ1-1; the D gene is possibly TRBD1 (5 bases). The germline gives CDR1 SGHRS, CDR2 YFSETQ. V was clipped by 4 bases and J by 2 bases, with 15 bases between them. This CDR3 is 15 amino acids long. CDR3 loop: CASSLTQAYNTEAFF. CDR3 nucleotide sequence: TGCGCCAGCAGCCTGACACAGGCATATAACACTGAAGCTTTCTTT. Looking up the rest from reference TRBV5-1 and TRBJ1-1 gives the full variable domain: KAGVTQTPRYLIKTRGQQVTLSCSPISGHRSVSWYQQTPGQGLQFLFEYFSETQRNKGNFPGRFSGRQFSNSRSEMNVSTLELGDSALYLCASSLTQAYNTEAFFGQGTRLTVV.

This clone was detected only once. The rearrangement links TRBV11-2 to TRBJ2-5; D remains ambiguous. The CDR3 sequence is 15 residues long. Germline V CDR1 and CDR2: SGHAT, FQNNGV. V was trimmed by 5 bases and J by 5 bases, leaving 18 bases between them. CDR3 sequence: CASSPYFSVRETQYF. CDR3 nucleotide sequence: TGTGCCAGCAGCCCTTATTTTTCCGTGAGGGAGACCCAGTACTTC.

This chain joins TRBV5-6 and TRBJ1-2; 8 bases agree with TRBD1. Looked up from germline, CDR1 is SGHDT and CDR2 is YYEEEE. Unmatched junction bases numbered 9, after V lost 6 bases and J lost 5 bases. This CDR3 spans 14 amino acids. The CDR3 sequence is CASKLRDRIYGYTF. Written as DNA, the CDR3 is TGTGCCAGCAAGCTCAGGGACAGGATATATGGCTACACCTTC. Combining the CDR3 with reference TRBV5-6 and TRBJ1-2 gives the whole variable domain DAGVTQSPTHLIKTRGQQVTLRCSPKSGHDTVSWYQQALGQGPQFIFQYYEEEERQRGNFPDRFSGHQFPNYSSELNVNALLLGDSALYLCASKLRDRIYGYTFGSGTRLTVV.

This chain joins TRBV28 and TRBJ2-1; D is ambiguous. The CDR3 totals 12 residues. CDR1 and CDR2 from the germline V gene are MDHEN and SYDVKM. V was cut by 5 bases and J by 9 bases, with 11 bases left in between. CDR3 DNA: TGTGCCAGCAGTCGCACACAAATTGAGCAGTTCTTC. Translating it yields CASSRTQIEQFF.

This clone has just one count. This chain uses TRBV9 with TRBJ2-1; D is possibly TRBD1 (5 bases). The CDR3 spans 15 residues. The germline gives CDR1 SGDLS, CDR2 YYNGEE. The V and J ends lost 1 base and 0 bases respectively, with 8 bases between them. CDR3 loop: CASSVITGSYNEQFF. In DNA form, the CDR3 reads TGTGCCAGCAGCGTAATCACAGGCTCCTACAATGAGCAGTTCTTC.

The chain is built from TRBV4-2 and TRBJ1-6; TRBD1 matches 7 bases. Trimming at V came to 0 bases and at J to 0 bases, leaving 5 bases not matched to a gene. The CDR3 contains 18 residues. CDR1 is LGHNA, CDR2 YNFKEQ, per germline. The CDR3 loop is CASSQDRAGGSYNSPLHF. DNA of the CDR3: TGTGCCAGCAGCCAAGATCGGGCAGGGGGCTCCTATAATTCACCCCTCCACTTT.

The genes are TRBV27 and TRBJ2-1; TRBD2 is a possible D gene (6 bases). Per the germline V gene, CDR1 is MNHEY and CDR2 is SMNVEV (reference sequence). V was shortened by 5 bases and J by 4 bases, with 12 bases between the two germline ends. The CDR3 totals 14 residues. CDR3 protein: CASSLRDWYNEQFF. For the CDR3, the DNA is TGTGCCAGCAGTCTAAGGGACTGGTACAATGAGCAGTTCTTC.

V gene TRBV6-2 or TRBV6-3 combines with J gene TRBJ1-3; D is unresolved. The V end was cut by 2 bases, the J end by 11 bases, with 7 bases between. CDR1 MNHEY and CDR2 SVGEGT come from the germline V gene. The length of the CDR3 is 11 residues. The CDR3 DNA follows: TGTGCCAGCAGTTACGTGGGAGCCATATATTTT. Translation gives CASSYVGAIYF.

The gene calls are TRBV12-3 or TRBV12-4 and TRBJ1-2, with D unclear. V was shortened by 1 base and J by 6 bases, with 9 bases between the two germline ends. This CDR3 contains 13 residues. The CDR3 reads CASSLGPSNGYTF. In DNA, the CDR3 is TGTGCCAGCAGTTTAGGGCCTAGCAATGGCTACACCTTC.

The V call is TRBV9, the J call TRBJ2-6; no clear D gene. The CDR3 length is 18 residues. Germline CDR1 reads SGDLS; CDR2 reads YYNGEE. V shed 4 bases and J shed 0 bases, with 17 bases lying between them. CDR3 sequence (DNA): TGTGCCAGCAGCTCCTCACAAAACCAGGCCTCTGGGGCCAACGTCCTGACTTTC. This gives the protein CASSSSQNQASGANVLTF.

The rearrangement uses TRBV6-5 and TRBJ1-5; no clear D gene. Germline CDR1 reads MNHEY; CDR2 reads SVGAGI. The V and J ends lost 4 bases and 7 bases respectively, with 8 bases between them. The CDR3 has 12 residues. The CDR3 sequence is CASSSPGQPQHF. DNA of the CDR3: TGTGCCAGCAGTTCCCCCGGGCAGCCCCAGCATTTT.